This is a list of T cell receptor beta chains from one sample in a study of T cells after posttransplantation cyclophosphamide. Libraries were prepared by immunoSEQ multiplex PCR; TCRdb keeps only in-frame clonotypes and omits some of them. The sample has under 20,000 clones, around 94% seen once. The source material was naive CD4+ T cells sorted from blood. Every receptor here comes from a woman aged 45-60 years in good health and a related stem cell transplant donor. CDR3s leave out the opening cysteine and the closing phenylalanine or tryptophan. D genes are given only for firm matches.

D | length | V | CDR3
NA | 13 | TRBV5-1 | ASSHAYPSNYGYT
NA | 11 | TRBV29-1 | SGKGSGKETQY
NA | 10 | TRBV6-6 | ASRATGYGYT
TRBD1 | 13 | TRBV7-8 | ASRTGTAVGNTIY
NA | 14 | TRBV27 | ASSLSGGRGNYGYT
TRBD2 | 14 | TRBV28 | ASSSRGGRMTGELF
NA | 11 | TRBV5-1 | ASSGGSYNEQF
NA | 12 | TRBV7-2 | ASSLDSGNYEQY
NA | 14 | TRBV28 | ASSLFSGDLPEKLF
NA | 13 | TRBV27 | ASRFSAELLLEQY
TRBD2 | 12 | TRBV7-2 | ASSQREGKNIQY
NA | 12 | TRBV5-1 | ASSLGGGVYEQY
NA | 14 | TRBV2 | ASSTRGRGTYNEQF
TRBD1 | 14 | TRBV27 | ASSDAGTEKNQPQH
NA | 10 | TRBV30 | AWSGQNYGYT
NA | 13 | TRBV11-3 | ASSHGGDSYNEQF
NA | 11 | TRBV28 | ASSLGPSGTQY
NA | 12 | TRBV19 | ASSIGGLGQPQH
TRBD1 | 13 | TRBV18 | ASSPGTAANYGYT
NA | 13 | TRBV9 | ASSPPRGFTGELF
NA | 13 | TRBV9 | ASSVDPRGQETQY
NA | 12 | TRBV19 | ASSPWTETIEAF
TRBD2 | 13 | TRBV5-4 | ASSSLAEGQETQY
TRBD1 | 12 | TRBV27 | ASRKGGTVYGYT
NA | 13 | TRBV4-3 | ASSQDLTGQETQY
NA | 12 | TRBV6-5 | ASSYRGTGLEAF
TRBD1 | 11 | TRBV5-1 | ASSPDRGTELF
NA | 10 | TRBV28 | ASRLEGQAIY
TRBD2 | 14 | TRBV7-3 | ASSIPGASGRRELF
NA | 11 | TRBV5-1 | ASNPGLTGELF
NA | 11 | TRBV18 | ASSRTEPYEQY
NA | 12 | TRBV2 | ASSELVSGNTIY
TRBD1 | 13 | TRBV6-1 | ASCLQGAQDQPQH
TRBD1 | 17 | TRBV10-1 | ASSEPSLQQGADTDTQY
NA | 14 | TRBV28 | ASSLWLGGNTGELF
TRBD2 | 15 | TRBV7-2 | ASSLGVSGRGRETQY
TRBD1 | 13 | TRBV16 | ASSRPDRGLNPQH
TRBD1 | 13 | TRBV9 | ASSVEGASGNTIY
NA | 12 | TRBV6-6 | ASSYLNVRETQY
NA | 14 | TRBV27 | ASSPRRVGAGNTIY
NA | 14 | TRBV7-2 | ASSLGSGTTNYGYT
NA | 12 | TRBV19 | AFPSGGRQETQY
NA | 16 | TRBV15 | ATSPDTGSPLHTGELF
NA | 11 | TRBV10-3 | AVTYTANTEAF
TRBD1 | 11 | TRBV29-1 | SVQTGAGTEAF
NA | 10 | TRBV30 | AWTGVSYGYT
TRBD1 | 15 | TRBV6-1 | ASSEALAGGVNQPQH
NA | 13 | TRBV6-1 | ASRNLLVSNYGYT
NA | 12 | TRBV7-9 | ASSLEGVPYEQY